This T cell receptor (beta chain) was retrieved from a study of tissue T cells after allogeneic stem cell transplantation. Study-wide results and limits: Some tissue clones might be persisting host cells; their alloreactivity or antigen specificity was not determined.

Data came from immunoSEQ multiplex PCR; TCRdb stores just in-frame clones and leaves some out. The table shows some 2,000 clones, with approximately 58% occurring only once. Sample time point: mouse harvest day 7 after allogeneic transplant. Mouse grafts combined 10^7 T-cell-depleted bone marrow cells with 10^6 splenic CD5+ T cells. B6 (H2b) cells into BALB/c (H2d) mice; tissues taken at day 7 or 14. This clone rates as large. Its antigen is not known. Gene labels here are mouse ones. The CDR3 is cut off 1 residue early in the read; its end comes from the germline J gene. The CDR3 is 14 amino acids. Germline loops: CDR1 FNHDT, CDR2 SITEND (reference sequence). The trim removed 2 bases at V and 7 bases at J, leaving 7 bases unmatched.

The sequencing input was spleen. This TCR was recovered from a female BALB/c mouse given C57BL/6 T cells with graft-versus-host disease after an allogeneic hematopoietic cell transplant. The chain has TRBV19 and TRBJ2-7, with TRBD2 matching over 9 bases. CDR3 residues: CASSIRLGAREQYF. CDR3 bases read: TGTGCCAGCAGTATTAGACTGGGGGCGAGAGAACAGTAC.